These T cell receptor beta chains were read from a single sample in a study of control samples from healthy donors and cancer patients. Produced via immunoSEQ multiplex PCR; TCRdb's table is partial and in-frame only. The table records about 160,000 clones, 94% of them present only once. The sample taken for sequencing was PBMCs. The receptors derive from a man aged 60 to 69 with colorectal cancer. CDR3s include the opening cysteine and the closing phenylalanine or tryptophan.

v_gene: TRBV3-1/TRBV3-2; j_gene: TRBJ1-5; len: 16; CDR3aa: CASSQDFGSVGQPQHF
v_gene: TRBV27; j_gene: TRBJ2-3; len: 19; CDR3aa: CASRPTGTSGGSHTDTQYF
v_gene: TRBV28; j_gene: TRBJ1-2; len: 16; CDR3aa: CASSSSMQGARNGYTF
v_gene: TRBV7-6; j_gene: TRBJ1-6; len: 15; CDR3aa: CASSLGTGDNSPLHF
v_gene: TRBV10-2; j_gene: TRBJ2-7; len: 11; CDR3aa: CASSESHEQYF
v_gene: TRBV29-1; j_gene: TRBJ1-1; len: 17; CDR3aa: CSVEPGRRGKTAREAFF
v_gene: TRBV29-1; j_gene: TRBJ1-3; len: 13; CDR3aa: CSVRAGSGNTIYF
v_gene: TRBV6-5; j_gene: TRBJ2-6; len: 15; CDR3aa: CASSLGGAGANVLTF
v_gene: TRBV7-6; j_gene: TRBJ1-3; len: 14; CDR3aa: CASSLAQGGNTIYF
v_gene: TRBV10-3; j_gene: TRBJ1-5; len: 13; CDR3aa: CAIRGQGGQPQHF
v_gene: TRBV5-1; j_gene: TRBJ2-5; len: 16; CDR3aa: CASSLERAAAEETQYF
v_gene: TRBV5-5; j_gene: TRBJ1-2; len: 14; CDR3aa: CASFFRETSYGYTF
v_gene: TRBV7-9; j_gene: TRBJ2-6; len: 15; CDR3aa: CASTIQGVGANVLTF
v_gene: TRBV20-1; j_gene: TRBJ1-1; len: 11; CDR3aa: CSARRGAEAFF
v_gene: TRBV9; j_gene: TRBJ1-1; len: 12; CDR3aa: CASSIRGGEAFF